This T cell receptor beta chain was recovered during a study of T cell responses to AZD1222 COVID-19 vaccine (dated by TCRdb to about 2021). In terms of the full investigation: Because spike-specific TCR depth and breadth did not differ between the two schedules, AZD1222 recipients who got a second dose at roughly 4 weeks were pooled with those who got a second dose at roughly 12 weeks. A total of 230 to 250 trial participants underwent TCR sequencing, of whom around 200 received two doses of AZD1222 and approximately 25 received two doses of the MenACWY control vaccine. Trial participants were enrolled into age subgroups of 18-55, 56-69 and 70-plus years, which contained about 150, 27 and 61 TCR-sequenced participants, respectively. The full study reports these points: After two AZD1222 doses, both the breadth and the depth of spike-specific TCRs were significantly higher than at day 0 and than in MenACWY recipients. The vaccine-associated CD4 TCRs covered the entire spike protein, and the dominant responses fell in regions 160-218 and 743-854. Participants were mostly white British, with more females than males. The authors suggested clonal diversity may have been underestimated. Conclusions about previously exposed vaccinees are limited, since just 6 or 7 AZD1222 recipients were seropositive for SARS-CoV-2 at baseline. Because no day 14 peak-response samples were available, the repertoires could be characterized only after the peak T cell response. Reportedly, close to half of the unique spike-specific TCRs recognized epitopes lying outside the regions that are mutated in the B.1.351 and B.1.1.7 variants. In the small 56-69-year group, the increase in depth fell short of significance, most likely because of low power.

Trimming accounts for 6 bases at V and 10 bases at J, while the number of junction bases matched to no gene is 9. Per the germline V gene, MDHEN is the CDR1 and SYDVKM is the CDR2. Including cysteine and phenylalanine, the CDR3 has 14 amino acids. Only the CDR3 portion is preserved as DNA: 42 bases, with reading frame beginning at the first base. On this clone itself: Its target antigen remains unknown. Base qualities are not at hand, and no much larger clone is one base apart.

The time point tag for this specimen amounts to: baseline before first vaccination. Vaccinee samples were obtained from the UK trials COV001 and COV002, which included a single-blind randomized controlled phase 2/3 trial of AZD1222 (ChAdOx1 nCoV-19) in healthy adults. Trial participant PBMC samples were collected at day 0 and day 28 after the second dose for TCRbeta chain sequencing. The CDR3 regions of human TCRbeta chains were analyzed by immunosequencing. The study's processing was this. TCRs in the repertoires were matched against a reference library of SARS-CoV-2-specific TCRs that had been generated with the MIRA antigen-specificity platform. Breadth was defined as the fraction of unique TCRs that were SARS-CoV-2-associated, and depth was defined as the fraction of total T cells that were SARS-CoV-2-associated. Using the MIRA data, every spike-specific TCR was mapped to the spike region that the TCR reacted to and assigned to either a CD4 or a CD8 class. Log10-transformed breadth and depth values were compared by one-way ANOVA with Sidak's multiple comparisons tests. TCRdb holds this immuneACCESS table with in-frame rearrangements only. Some clones are missing; in checked studies, unresolved V genes explain under half, and the rest has no known cause. From that table come the V and J calls and clone size; the DNA was used to work out D and trimming. The sample yields approximately 90,000 clones; approximately 86% were counted once. About 7.5% of the sample is taken by the ten largest.

This TCR came from an adult in good health. The chain joins TRBV28 to TRBJ1-6, with 7 junctional bases fitting TRBD1. Sequences were derived from peripheral blood, sampled on day 0 of AZD1222 vaccination. The CDR3 corresponds to CASRFGTDESPLHF. The sequenced DNA is TGTGCCAGCAGGTTCGGGACAGACGAATCACCCCTCCACTTT.